One sample yielded the 32 T cell receptor beta chains listed below, sequenced in a study of response to subunit inactivated influenza vaccine. TCRdb re-called the RT-PCR reads through MiXCR, storing one row per CDR3 protein. The sample records about 500,000 distinct CDR3 sequences, more than 15% being singletons. Material: CD4+ T cells sorted from PBMCs, obtained less than 25 months after vaccination. The receptor set was obtained from a man aged 45 to 75 who received an inactivated influenza vaccine.

The CDR3 is CASSQGNPGTTGYTF. DNA for the CDR3: TGCGCCAGCAGCCAGGGTAATCCCGGGACAACTGGCTACACCTTC. This rearrangement joins TRBV4-3 to TRBJ1-2, with a possible D match to TRBD1 (6 bases). Germline CDR1 LGHNA, CDR2 YSLEER. Trimming took off 3 bases at V and 7 bases at J, with 18 bases between the two ends. The CDR3 consists of 15 residues.

The chain uses TRBV24-1 and TRBJ2-2; D gene ambiguous. Trimming pared 10 bases from V and 10 bases from J, leaving 18 bases between. Per germline, CDR1 KGHDR and CDR2 SFDVKD. CDR3 length: 13 amino acids. The DNA for the CDR3 is TGTGCCACTTCTACAGCAAACACCAAGGAGCTGTTTTTT. Its translation is CATSTANTKELFF.

This clonotype was counted between two and nine times. This rearrangement joins TRBV10-3 to TRBJ2-7, with no clear D. Between the trimmed V and J ends, which lost 5 bases and 6 bases, there was a span of 17 bases. The CDR3 is 14 residues long. CDR1 is ENHRY, CDR2 SYGVKD, per germline. The CDR3, as DNA: TGTGCCATCAGTATGGCAGGACCGACGCCCGAGCAGTACTTC. Translating it yields CAISMAGPTPEQYF.

The rearrangement links TRBV7-9 to TRBJ1-1; D is ambiguous. Germline lookup yields CDR1 SEHNR and CDR2 FQNEAQ (reference sequence). Trimming shortened V by 0 bases and J by 3 bases, and 8 bases separated the two germline ends. CDR3 size: 14 residues. The DNA of the CDR3 is TGTGCCAGCAGCTTAGCGTCCGAAGACACTGAAGCTTTCTTT. Translation gives CASSLASEDTEAFF.

The table lists this clonotype with a few counts. The DNA for the CDR3 is TGTGCCAGCAGTGCCGGGACAGCAACTAACTATGGCTACACCTTC. Translated, it gives CASSAGTATNYGYTF. The chain is built from TRBV6-1 and TRBJ1-2; 7 bases fit TRBD1. Germline V gene data show CDR1 as MNHNS and CDR2 as SASEGT. Unmatched junction bases numbered 5, after V lost 4 bases and J lost 0 bases. CDR3 size: 15 residues.

The chain recombines TRBV14 with TRBJ2-2, with 9 bases identical to TRBD2. CDR1 and CDR2 (germline): SGHDN, FVKESK. CDR3 length: 15 amino acids. Trimming at V came to 5 bases and at J to 5 bases, leaving 6 bases not matched to a gene. CDR3 residues: CASSWSGGLTGELFF. CDR3 DNA sequence: TGTGCCAGCAGCTGGAGCGGGGGGCTTACCGGGGAGCTGTTTTTT.

This clonotype has only a few counts. V usage is TRBV12-3 or TRBV12-4 and J usage is TRBJ2-1, with 7 bases identical to TRBD1. The CDR3 spans 15 residues. The ends lost 6 bases at V and 2 bases at J; junction bases unmatched: 7. This chain's CDR3 is CASSPDRVPYNEQFF. The CDR3 bases are TGTGCCAGCAGCCCCGACAGGGTGCCCTACAATGAGCAGTTCTTC.

The genes are TRBV6-2 or TRBV6-3 and TRBJ2-1, with D tentatively TRBD2 (6 bases). CDR3 length equals 17 residues. Germline CDR1 is MNHEY and CDR2 is SVGEGT. The V gene lost 4 bases and the J gene lost 7 bases, with 23 bases spanning the gap. The CDR3 protein is CASSFYLAEPSRNEQFF. The CDR3 DNA is TGTGCCAGCAGTTTCTATTTAGCGGAGCCTAGCCGGAATGAGCAGTTCTTC.

V and J are TRBV4-3 and TRBJ2-6; a possible D gene is TRBD1 (5 bases). There are 17 residues in the CDR3. The germline gives CDR1 LGHNA, CDR2 YSLEER. With 0 bases removed from V and 2 bases from J, the gap between germline ends came to 11 bases. As DNA, the CDR3 is TGCGCCAGCAGCCAAGATTATCAGGGTACTGGGGCCAACGTCCTGACTTTC. This sequence encodes CASSQDYQGTGANVLTF.

The sample holds a few counts of this clonotype. The chain links TRBV7-9 to TRBJ1-1; D is perhaps TRBD1 (5 bases). The CDR3 runs 15 residues. Trimming removed 0 bases at V and 3 bases at J, with 11 bases between. Per germline, CDR1 SEHNR and CDR2 FQNEAQ (reference sequence). CDR3 sequence: CASSLARGIHTEAFF. Written as DNA, the CDR3 is TGTGCCAGCAGCTTAGCTAGGGGAATACACACTGAAGCTTTCTTT.

This clonotype has ten or more counts. The chain joins TRBV10-3 to TRBJ2-2; possible D gene TRBD1, 6 bases. Per the germline V gene, CDR1 is ENHRY and CDR2 is SYGVKD. This CDR3 region has 14 residues. V was cut by 6 bases and J by 4 bases, with 12 bases left in between. This CDR3 is CAIRDSPGTGELFF. In DNA form, the CDR3 reads TGTGCCATCAGGGACAGTCCTGGCACCGGGGAGCTGTTTTTT.

CDR3 in DNA: TGTGCCATCAGTGGAGGGGACGAGCAGTACTTC. It is translated as CAISGGDEQYF. V usage is TRBV10-3 and J usage is TRBJ2-7; D tentatively reads TRBD1 or TRBD2 (5 bases each). CDR1 ENHRY and CDR2 SYGVKD come from the germline V gene. Trimming shortened V by 4 bases and J by 5 bases, and 6 bases separated the two germline ends. CDR3 length: 11 residues.

J is TRBJ2-5 and V is TRBV20-1; D possibly corresponds to TRBD2 (5 bases). V dropped 5 bases and J dropped 5 bases, with 12 bases sitting between them. The CDR3 is 12 residues long. Germline V gene lookup returns CDR1 DFQATT and CDR2 SNEGSKA (reference sequence). CDR3 residues: CSALDLVETQYF. CDR3 nucleotides: TGCAGTGCTTTGGACTTAGTCGAGACCCAGTACTTC.

J is TRBJ2-3 and V is TRBV28; D might be TRBD1 or TRBD2, each matching 5 bases. From germline, CDR1 is MDHEN and CDR2 SYDVKM. Trimming took off 6 bases at V and 0 bases at J, with 16 bases between the two ends. The CDR3 has 16 residues. CDR3 sequence: CASRPRLGESTDTQYF. In nucleotides, the CDR3 is TGTGCCAGCAGACCCCGTTTGGGGGAGAGCACAGATACGCAGTATTTT.

This clonotype turned up a few times. This chain joins TRBV14 and TRBJ2-5, with 8 nucleotides matching TRBD1. V trimming: 2 bases; J trimming: 7 bases; junction bases outside the gene matches: 6. Germline CDR1 SGHDN, CDR2 FVKESK. The CDR3 is made up of 14 amino acids. CDR3 loop: CASSQLQGEWTQYF. The CDR3 nucleotides are TGTGCCAGCAGCCAACTACAGGGGGAGTGGACCCAGTACTTC.

This clonotype showed up many times. V and J are TRBV24-1 and TRBJ2-1; weak D call: TRBD2 (5 bases). From germline, CDR1 is KGHDR and CDR2 SFDVKD. Trimming left V 3 bases short and J 4 bases short, with 9 bases between. This CDR3 is built from 14 residues. The CDR3 DNA reads as TGTGCCACCAGTGATGTGGACTCGTACAATGAGCAGTTCTTC. Its protein product is CATSDVDSYNEQFF.

This clonotype was counted a few times. The junction shows a germline mismatch at one end, possibly a read error. V and J are TRBV12-3 or TRBV12-4 and TRBJ1-2; D uncertain. The CDR3 has 12 amino acids. This CDR3 reads CASSLALQTLAF. The CDR3, as DNA: TGTGCCAGCAGTCTTGCTTTACAGACGTTGGCCTTC.

This clonotype was seen a handful of times. This chain uses TRBV29-1 with TRBJ2-7; 8 bases match TRBD1. Germline-derived CDR1 and CDR2 are SQVTM and ANQGSEA. CDR3 length: 13 residues. With 3 bases clipped from V and 3 bases from J, the junction kept 4 bases outside the gene matches. CDR3 DNA sequence: TGCAGCGTTGATGAGGGGACAGGCTACGAGCAGTACTTC. Its protein product is CSVDEGTGYEQYF.

The rearrangement joins TRBV29-1 to TRBJ2-2; TRBD1 matches 8 bases. The CDR3 consists of 14 residues. The V segment lost 3 bases and the J segment 7 bases; nucleotides outside the gene matches: 7. The germline V gene has CDR1 SQVTM and CDR2 ANQGSEA. CDR3 DNA: TGCAGCGTTGAGAGGACAGGGAAAGGCGGGGAGCTGTTTTTT. This codes for CSVERTGKGGELFF.

V and J are TRBV24-1 and TRBJ2-1, with TRBD1 identical over 9 bases. The CDR3 totals 16 residues. Germline CDR1 and CDR2: KGHDR and SFDVKD. Trimming at V came to 1 base and at J to 1 base, leaving 1 base not matched to a gene. In DNA, the CDR3 is TGTGCCACCAGTGATTTTGGGACAGGGTCCTACAATGAGCAGTTCTTC. Amino acids: CATSDFGTGSYNEQFF.

CDR3 loop: CASSQAIPGQGGNVRTGELFF. In DNA, the CDR3 is TGTGCCAGCAGCCAGGCGATACCTGGACAGGGAGGTAATGTAAGGACCGGGGAGCTGTTTTTT. V gene TRBV3-1 combines with J gene TRBJ2-2; the match to TRBD1 covers 8 bases. This CDR3 has 21 amino acids. The V and J ends lost 3 bases and 5 bases, in that order; junction bases with no gene match: 23. Germline V gives CDR1 LGHDT, CDR2 YNNKEL (reference sequence).

This clonotype was seen a handful of times. This chain uses TRBV6-2 or TRBV6-3 with TRBJ2-6; D may be TRBD1 (5 bases). V was shortened by 5 bases and J by 0 bases, with 11 bases between the two germline ends. The CDR3 spans 16 residues. Germline V gene lookup returns CDR1 MNHEY and CDR2 SVGEGT. CDR3 region: CASSQGFNSGANVLTF. The CDR3 DNA reads as TGTGCCAGCAGTCAGGGTTTTAACTCTGGGGCCAACGTCCTGACTTTC.

This clonotype occurred a few times. This sequence joins TRBV7-2 and TRBJ2-7, with D perhaps TRBD2 (5 bases). The V end lost 1 base, the J end lost 3 bases, and 13 bases lay between the germline ends. The CDR3 spans 15 residues. Germline CDR1 is SGHTA and CDR2 is FQGNSA. The CDR3 is CASSLDWTASYEQYF. CDR3 DNA sequence: TGTGCCAGCAGCTTAGATTGGACTGCAAGCTACGAGCAGTACTTC.

This clonotype came up many times. The rearrangement links TRBV14 to TRBJ2-4; a weak D match, TRBD2 (5 bases). Germline values: CDR1 SGHDN, CDR2 FVKESK. Trimming cost V 0 bases and J 2 bases, with 11 bases left between them. The CDR3 spans 16 residues. For the CDR3, the DNA is TGTGCCAGCAGCCAAGAGGTAGCGCGGACCAAAAACATTCAGTACTTC. Its translation is CASSQEVARTKNIQYF.

This clonotype was seen a handful of times. The chain couples TRBV24-1 to TRBJ2-1; the match to TRBD1 covers 8 bases. The trim removed 4 bases at V and 1 base at J, leaving 8 bases unmatched. This CDR3 has 17 amino acids. Looked up from germline, CDR1 is KGHDR and CDR2 is SFDVKD. The CDR3 sequence: CATSDPSTGESYNEQFF. DNA of the CDR3: TGTGCCACCAGTGACCCATCGACAGGGGAGTCCTACAATGAGCAGTTCTTC.

This clonotype was picked up a small number of times. The V gene is TRBV5-1, the J gene TRBJ2-5; 9 bases map to TRBD1. The J segment lost 5 bases and the V segment lost 2 bases, leaving 4 bases of the junction unmatched. The CDR3 spans 14 residues. In germline, CDR1 is SGHRS, CDR2 YFSETQ. The CDR3 region has the DNA TGCGCCAGCAGCTTCGGGACAGGGAGCGAGACCCAGTACTTC. Amino acids: CASSFGTGSETQYF.

There are a few counts of this clonotype. The CDR3 loop is CSAATGGNTF. CDR3 in DNA: TGCAGTGCCGCGACAGGGGGAAACACCTTC. The gene calls are TRBV20-1 and TRBJ1-2, with 9 bases that match TRBD1. Germline CDR1 reads DFQATT; CDR2 reads SNEGSKA (reference sequence). J lost 12 bases, V lost 6 bases, and 5 bases had no gene match. CDR3 length: 10 amino acids.

The V and J genes are TRBV3-1 and TRBJ2-7; D possibly corresponds to TRBD1 (7 bases). Germline V gives CDR1 LGHDT, CDR2 YNNKEL (reference sequence). Trimming shortened V by 4 bases and J by 4 bases, and 11 bases separated the two germline ends. This CDR3 has 13 residues. The CDR3 DNA sequence: TGTGCCAGCAGCCGCGGGACAGCTTACGAGCAGTACTTC. Amino acids: CASSRGTAYEQYF.

This clonotype was detected only a few times. The V call is TRBV9, the J call TRBJ2-5; D assignment may be TRBD1 or TRBD2 (5 bases each). This CDR3 region has 14 residues. Germline CDR1 is SGDLS and CDR2 is YYNGEE. Between the trimmed V and J ends, which lost 0 bases and 3 bases, there was a span of 9 bases. CDR3 in amino acids: CASSVDGGKETQYF. DNA of the CDR3: TGTGCCAGCAGCGTAGATGGGGGAAAAGAGACCCAGTACTTC.

This clonotype was found many times. The rearrangement joins TRBV25-1 to TRBJ2-2; D not resolved. Germline assignment: CDR1 MGHDK and CDR2 SYGVNS. V lost 0 bases and J 4 bases, leaving 9 bases between the germline ends. CDR3 length: 15 residues. The CDR3 nucleotides read TGTGCCAGCAGTGAATATGTGTGGGGCACCGGGGAGCTGTTTTTT. Residues: CASSEYVWGTGELFF.

This chain joins TRBV12-3 or TRBV12-4 and TRBJ2-3, with D possibly being TRBD2 (5 bases). V was clipped by 7 bases and J by 4 bases, with 15 bases between them. This CDR3 is built from 14 residues. CDR3 in amino acids: CASKVRGPSDTQYF. The CDR3, as DNA: TGTGCCAGCAAGGTGAGAGGGCCCTCAGATACGCAGTATTTT.

V and J are TRBV20-1 and TRBJ2-3; D remains ambiguous. Trimming removed 0 bases at V and 9 bases at J, with 13 bases between. Germline CDR1 reads DFQATT; CDR2 reads SNEGSKA (reference sequence). The CDR3 is made up of 13 amino acids. The CDR3 sequence: CSARDASRPTQYF. The CDR3 nucleotides read TGCAGTGCTAGAGATGCTTCTAGACCCACGCAGTATTTT.